This is a list of T cell receptor beta chains from one sample in a study of blood T cell repertoires in COVID-19. Produced via immunoSEQ multiplex PCR; TCRdb's table is partial and in-frame only. Among about 190,000 clones listed, around 80% were seen once. Sample: peripheral blood. Every receptor here comes from a woman of 80 years or more with active or convalescent COVID-19. CDR3s include the opening cysteine and the closing phenylalanine or tryptophan. D genes are given only for firm matches. Expanded clones are given a class, and other clones once, few, many or no size at all.

d_call	clone_size	v_call	j_call	cdr3_aa	cdr3_nt
TRBD1	-	TRBV3-1/TRBV3-2	TRBJ2-1	CASSPTGGSYNEQFF	TGTGCCAGCAGCCCCACAGGGGGCTCCTACAATGAGCAGTTCTTC
TRBD1	-	TRBV7-2	TRBJ1-3	CASSSLPWTGGNTIYF	TGTGCCAGCAGCTCACTCCCCTGGACAGGTGGAAACACCATATATTTT
-	-	TRBV18	TRBJ1-1	CASSPGIGVTNTEAFF	TGTGCCAGCTCACCGGGTATAGGGGTGACGAACACTGAAGCTTTCTTT
-	-	TRBV27	TRBJ1-2	CASSFTDGYGYTF	TGTGCCAGCAGTTTTACAGACGGCTATGGCTACACCTTC
-	-	TRBV5-6	TRBJ2-3	CASSFIASSRTDTQYF	TGTGCCAGCAGCTTTATAGCCAGCTCCCGCACAGATACGCAGTATTTT
TRBD1	-	TRBV18	TRBJ2-5	CASSPRQGLETQYF	TGTGCCAGCTCACCACGACAGGGGTTAGAGACCCAGTACTTC
TRBD2	-	TRBV7-2	TRBJ2-7	CASSLASGSGGLAYEQYF	TGTGCCAGCAGCTTAGCGTCGGGTAGCGGGGGGCTAGCCTACGAGCAGTACTTC
TRBD1	-	TRBV27	TRBJ2-1	CASSSRDRGIYNEQFF	TGTGCCAGCAGTTCACGGGACAGGGGAATTTACAATGAGCAGTTCTTC
-	-	TRBV18	TRBJ1-3	CASSAGSSGNTIYF	TGTGCCAGCTCCGCGGGGAGCTCTGGAAACACCATATATTTT
TRBD1	-	TRBV6-5	TRBJ1-2	CASSYSLTGGGYTF	TGTGCCAGCAGTTACTCCTTGACAGGGGGCGGCTACACCTTC
TRBD1	-	TRBV11-2	TRBJ1-3	CASSVRAGTGSSGNTIYF	TGTGCCAGCAGCGTACGAGCCGGGACAGGGTCCTCTGGAAACACCATATATTTT
-	-	TRBV5-5	TRBJ2-2	CASEPRHRNTGELFF	TGTGCCAGCGAACCTCGGCACAGAAACACCGGGGAGCTGTTTTTT
-	-	TRBV11-3	TRBJ2-2	CASSSPPRGELFF	TGTGCCAGCAGTTCCCCCCCCCGCGGGGAGCTGTTTTTT
-	-	TRBV5-4	TRBJ2-5	CASSSTRHGEGTQYF	TGTGCCAGCAGCTCCACTCGACACGGGGAAGGGACCCAGTACTTC
-	-	TRBV4-2	TRBJ2-5	CASSQDVGARRETQYF	TGTGCCAGCAGCCAAGACGTGGGGGCCCGGAGGGAGACCCAGTACTTC
-	-	TRBV7-6	TRBJ1-1	CASSRLLSGGNTEAFF	TGTGCCAGCAGCCGTCTCCTCTCGGGGGGCAACACTGAAGCTTTCTTT
-	-	TRBV5-1	TRBJ2-3	CASSLGQPTDTQYF	TGCGCCAGCAGCTTAGGACAGCCCACAGATACGCAGTATTTT
-	-	TRBV28	TRBJ2-2	CASSLQGRTGELFF	TGTGCCAGCAGTTTGCAGGGGCGCACCGGGGAGCTGTTTTTT
TRBD2	-	TRBV5-1	TRBJ2-3	CASSRGGGFEDTQYF	TGCGCCAGCAGCCGGGGCGGGGGGTTTGAAGATACGCAGTATTTT
TRBD2	-	TRBV2	TRBJ2-5	CASRTGGWAAQETQYF	TGTGCCAGCAGGACGGGAGGTTGGGCAGCCCAAGAGACCCAGTACTTC
-	-	TRBV28	TRBJ1-1	CASSPPQGKGLRAFF	TGTGCCAGCAGTCCCCCGCAGGGGAAGGGCCTACGAGCTTTCTTT
TRBD1	-	TRBV28	TRBJ1-5	CASTDRGGPRGQPQHF	TGTGCCAGCACGGACAGGGGGGGCCCCCGGGGTCAGCCCCAGCATTTT
-	-	TRBV2	TRBJ1-3	CASSYKNTIYF	TGTGCCAGCAGTTACAAAAACACCATATATTTT
TRBD1	-	TRBV25-1	TRBJ2-2	CASSASDRAWTGELFF	TGTGCCAGCAGTGCCTCGGACAGGGCCTGGACGGGGGAGCTGTTTTTT
-	-	TRBV7-4	TRBJ2-7	CASTLTWTLIRSSYEQYF	TGTGCCAGCACCCTGACTTGGACTCTCATTAGGAGCTCCTACGAGCAGTACTTC
TRBD2	-	TRBV2	TRBJ2-5	CASMRMTSGVETQYF	TGTGCCAGCATGCGAATGACTAGCGGGGTAGAGACCCAGTACTTC
TRBD1	-	TRBV10-3	TRBJ1-1	CAISVDRVENTEAFF	TGTGCCATCAGTGTGGACAGGGTTGAGAACACTGAAGCTTTCTTT
TRBD1	-	TRBV2	TRBJ1-4	CASSGQGLQDEKLFF	TGTGCCAGCAGTGGACAGGGGTTGCAGGATGAAAAACTGTTTTTT
TRBD2	few	TRBV3-1/TRBV3-2	TRBJ2-7	CASSPGLAGLSSYEQYF	TGTGCCAGCAGTCCGGGACTAGCGGGACTAAGCTCCTACGAGCAGTACTTC
-	-	TRBV4-2	TRBJ1-2	CASSQDGTAVGYGYTF	TGTGCCAGCAGCCAAGACGGTACAGCGGTAGGCTATGGCTACACCTTC
-	-	TRBV7-9	TRBJ2-6	CASSYSGASGANVLTF	TGTGCCAGCAGCTATTCAGGTGCCTCTGGGGCCAACGTCCTGACTTTC
TRBD1	-	TRBV4-3	TRBJ2-7	CASSQDYGHRGPYEQYF	TGCGCCAGCAGCCAAGATTATGGCCACAGGGGCCCCTACGAGCAGTACTTC
TRBD1	-	TRBV5-1	TRBJ2-2	CASSLGQGMMNTGELFF	TGCGCCAGCAGCCTGGGACAGGGGATGATGAACACCGGGGAGCTGTTTTTT
TRBD1	-	TRBV5-5	TRBJ2-7	CASSLRGSSSLEQYF	TGTGCCAGCAGCCTCAGGGGGTCAAGTAGCCTCGAGCAGTACTTC
-	-	TRBV3-1/TRBV3-2	TRBJ2-7	CASSPTGPGEQYF	TGTGCCAGCAGCCCTACGGGTCCCGGGGAGCAGTACTTC
TRBD1	once	TRBV5-1	TRBJ2-2	CASSLGPQGLRPGELFF	TGCGCCAGCAGCTTGGGACCACAGGGGCTTCGTCCCGGGGAGCTGTTTTTT
TRBD2	-	TRBV20-1	TRBJ2-4	CSASVAGGRGAKNIQYF	TGCAGTGCTAGTGTAGCGGGGGGGCGTGGGGCCAAAAACATTCAGTACTTC
-	-	TRBV25-1	TRBJ1-1	CASSSLREPSTF	TGTGCCAGCAGCTCACTCCGGGAACCGAGTACGTTT
-	-	TRBV4-1	TRBJ2-7	CASSQDPNSNEQYF	TGCGCCAGCAGCCAAGATCCCAACTCCAACGAGCAGTACTTC
TRBD2	-	TRBV5-1	TRBJ2-3	CASSATSGGAGTDTQYF	TGCGCCAGCAGCGCAACTAGCGGGGGGGCCGGCACAGATACGCAGTATTTT
-	-	TRBV5-4	TRBJ1-3	CASSLDRHGNTIYF	TGTGCCAGCAGCTTGGACAGACATGGAAACACCATATATTTT
-	-	TRBV6-5	TRBJ1-5	CASRGWGGNQPQHF	TGTGCCAGCAGAGGGTGGGGGGGCAATCAGCCCCAGCATTTT
-	-	TRBV4-1	TRBJ1-2	CASSPSSGANYGYTF	TGCGCCAGCAGCCCATCATCGGGAGCGAACTATGGCTACACCTTC
-	few	TRBV9	TRBJ2-7	CAGECGAPYEQYF	TGTGCCGGAGAATGCGGGGCCCCCTACGAGCAGTACTTC
TRBD1	-	TRBV28	TRBJ1-2	CASKKGANYGYTF	TGTGCCAGCAAGAAGGGGGCAAACTATGGCTACACCTTC
-	-	TRBV28	TRBJ1-2	CASRARGTKSYGYTF	TGTGCCAGCAGGGCACGCGGGACGAAATCTTATGGCTACACCTTC
-	-	TRBV2	TRBJ1-5	CASSVQYDQPQHF	TGTGCCAGCAGTGTGCAGTATGATCAGCCCCAGCATTTT
-	-	TRBV7-9	TRBJ1-3	CASQRSNTIYF	TGTGCCAGCCAACGGTCAAACACCATATATTTT
-	-	TRBV4-1	TRBJ2-5	CASSQDGIKQETQYF	TGCGCCAGCAGCCAAGACGGTATAAAACAAGAGACCCAGTACTTC
TRBD1	many	TRBV9	TRBJ2-2	CASSVYGTGGTGELFF	TGTGCCAGCAGCGTTTACGGGACAGGGGGCACCGGGGAGCTGTTTTTT
-	-	TRBV7-2	TRBJ1-1	CASSRAGLMNTEAFF	TGTGCCAGCAGCAGAGCGGGACTGATGAACACTGAAGCTTTCTTT
TRBD2	-	TRBV5-1	TRBJ2-7	CASSLRSGGSTYEQYF	TGCGCCAGCAGCTTGAGGAGCGGGGGGTCTACCTACGAGCAGTACTTC
-	few	TRBV13	TRBJ2-2	CASSVGTEGLLVTGELFF	TGTGCCAGCAGCGTAGGGACGGAGGGACTCCTCGTCACCGGGGAGCTGTTTTTT
TRBD1	-	TRBV28	TRBJ1-1	CASSSGGQEFEAFF	TGTGCCAGCAGTTCTGGGGGACAGGAGTTTGAAGCTTTCTTT
TRBD1	-	TRBV19	TRBJ1-2	CASIRTGGNYGYTF	TGTGCCAGTATCCGGACAGGGGGGAACTATGGCTACACCTTC
TRBD1	-	TRBV28	TRBJ1-5	CASSLYPGQGINQPQHF	TGTGCCAGCAGTTTATATCCGGGACAGGGGATTAATCAGCCCCAGCATTTT